This T cell receptor (beta chain) came from a study of blood T cell repertoires in COVID-19. There are 15 residues in the CDR3. V was shortened by 6 bases and J by 0 bases, with 14 bases between the two germline ends. Germline lookup yields CDR1 LNHDA and CDR2 SQIVND (reference sequence). Authors' analysis steps: Amplification of reference gene primers provided the estimated nucleated cell counts. Some clones are missing from TCRdb's copy, which holds only in-frame ones; the method was immunoSEQ multiplex PCR. V and J calls plus clone size are reproduced from that table; the DNA served to infer D and trimming. Of over 250,000 clones listed, around nine tenths are singletons.

The chain recombines TRBV19 with TRBJ1-2; D possibly corresponds to TRBD1 (6 bases). The sequence derives from a woman under 30 who had recovered from COVID-19. Material for sequencing was PBMCs or T cells enriched from blood (not recorded which). The CDR3 spells CASRKQGFPNYGYTF. As DNA, the CDR3 is TGTGCCAGTAGGAAACAGGGTTTCCCTAACTATGGCTACACCTTC. The full variable domain, rest sourced from reference TRBV19 and TRBJ1-2, is DGGITQSPKYLFRKEGQNVTLSCEQNLNHDAMYWYRQDPGQGLRLIYYSQIVNDFQKGDIAEGYSVSREKKESFPLTVTSAQKNPTAFYLCASRKQGFPNYGYTFGSGTRLTVV.